The clone carrying this T cell receptor (beta chain) showed up just once. Profiled with immunoSEQ multiplex PCR; TCRdb holds only in-frame clones, not every one. This sample has about 220,000 clones; roughly 87% occur once, and the top ten carry under 2.5%. The data were taken from a study of blood T cell repertoires in COVID-19. The CDR3 contains 14 residues. The sequence derives from a middle-aged man with active or convalescent COVID-19. The V and J genes are TRBV21-1 and TRBJ2-7; TRBD1, the table's D call, was not compared with the DNA. TRBV21-1 is assigned pseudogene status. Sequencing used peripheral blood. DNA for the CDR3: TGTGCCAGCAGCAAGGTGTTTGAAAAGGGGGAGCAGTACTTC. Its protein product is CASSKVFEKGEQYF.